A single sample is the source of the 13 T cell receptor beta chains below, sequenced in a study of cytomegalovirus exposure and HLA in healthy donors. PCR involved 60 Vbeta and 13 Jbeta primers. Using immunoSEQ multiplex PCR, the repertoire was profiled, and TCRdb retains in-frame clones only, with some absent. This sample's clone table lists about 70,000 clones. The sample was PBMCs. Source of these receptors: a female donor in good health and CMV-seropositive.

The chain employs TRBV27 and TRBJ2-7, with D possibly TRBD2 on 7 matching bases. The V and J ends lost 10 bases and 1 base respectively, with 14 bases between them. The CDR3 is 13 amino acids. The germline CDR1 and CDR2 sequences are MNHEY and SMNVEV (reference sequence). The CDR3 bases are TGTGCCACCAAGGGGGGGAGGTCCTACGAGCAGTACTTC. Its protein is CATKGGRSYEQYF.

The chain has TRBV4-3 and TRBJ2-3; tentative D call: TRBD2 (7 bases). Trimming took off 0 bases at V and 6 bases at J, with 13 bases between the two ends. The germline V gene has CDR1 LGHNA and CDR2 YSLEER. This CDR3 is built from 15 residues. The CDR3 is CASSQDRGGADTQYF. The CDR3 DNA sequence: TGCGCCAGCAGCCAAGATAGGGGGGGCGCGGATACGCAGTATTTT.

The chain couples TRBV30 to TRBJ2-7; D is ambiguous. The V gene's germline CDR1 is GTSNPN and CDR2 SVGIG (reference sequence). CDR3 length: 11 residues. V was trimmed by 4 bases and J by 3 bases, leaving 7 bases between them. The DNA of the CDR3 is TGTGCCTGGAATAGTGGCTACGAGCAGTACTTC. Its translation: CAWNSGYEQYF.

The chain has TRBV13 and TRBJ1-3, with a weak D call TRBD1 (5 bases). This CDR3 contains 15 residues. The V end lost 1 base, the J end lost 2 bases, and 9 bases lay between the germline ends. Germline CDR1 is PRHDT and CDR2 is FYEKMQ (reference sequence). CDR3 DNA sequence: TGTGCCAGCAGCTTAGATCCAGGGACTGGAAACACCATATATTTT. Amino acid sequence: CASSLDPGTGNTIYF.

The chain recombines TRBV10-3 with TRBJ2-2, with TRBD2 matching over 8 bases. This CDR3 region has 15 residues. CDR1 is ENHRY and CDR2 is SYGVKD in the germline V gene. J lost 8 bases, V lost 7 bases, and 12 bases had no gene match. The CDR3 loop reads CAITERGLEEGELFF. Here the CDR3 DNA reads TGTGCCATCACCGAACGGGGACTAGAGGAGGGGGAGCTGTTTTTT.

The genes are TRBV7-9 and TRBJ2-3, with D perhaps TRBD1 (5 bases). V gave up 4 bases and J gave up 2 bases, with 13 bases separating them. Germline V CDR1 and CDR2: SEHNR, FQNEAQ (reference sequence). The CDR3 has 15 residues. The CDR3 DNA reads as TGTGCCAGCAGCTCCACGACAGTCCACACAGATACGCAGTATTTT. Translation: CASSSTTVHTDTQYF.

This chain joins TRBV5-1 and TRBJ1-5, with D unclear. The length of the CDR3 is 13 residues. With 0 bases removed from V and 1 base from J, the gap between germline ends came to 2 bases. The germline V gene encodes CDR1 SGHRS and CDR2 YFSETQ. CDR3 loop: CASSLASNQPQHF. CDR3 DNA sequence: TGCGCCAGCAGCTTGGCGAGCAATCAGCCCCAGCATTTT.

V gene TRBV2 combines with J gene TRBJ2-1, with TRBD2 identical over 11 bases. CDR3 length: 14 amino acids. Germline assignment: CDR1 SNHLY and CDR2 FYNNEI. Trimming took 4 bases from V and 9 from J; bases not matched to a gene: 5. The CDR3 bases are TGTGCCAGCAGTGTACTAGCGGGAGACAGTGAGCAGTTCTTC. The encoded protein is CASSVLAGDSEQFF.

The chain has TRBV6-5 and TRBJ1-2, with D possibly being TRBD1 (5 bases). The CDR3 consists of 15 residues. CDR1 is MNHEY and CDR2 is SVGAGI in the germline V gene. Trimming removed 0 bases at V and 2 bases at J, with 10 bases between. The CDR3 spells CASSYSTAGNYGYTF. The CDR3 DNA sequence: TGTGCCAGCAGTTACTCGACAGCAGGAAACTATGGCTACACCTTC.

The chain links TRBV7-9 to TRBJ1-1; 9 bases fit TRBD1. J lost 4 bases, V lost 5 bases, and 20 bases had no gene match. This CDR3 has 19 amino acids. CDR1 SEHNR and CDR2 FQNEAQ come from the germline V gene (reference sequence). CDR3 residues: CASSPRIQMGQGWGTEAFF. In DNA, the CDR3 is TGTGCCAGCAGCCCTAGAATCCAGATGGGACAGGGCTGGGGCACTGAAGCTTTCTTT.

This chain joins TRBV19 and TRBJ2-1, with 13 bases identical to TRBD2. V gave up 5 bases and J gave up 9 bases; unmatched junction bases: 10. The CDR3 extends over 16 amino acids. From germline, CDR1 is LNHDA and CDR2 SQIVND (reference sequence). The CDR3 protein is CASSPRTSGRGSEQFF. The CDR3, as DNA: TGTGCCAGTAGTCCCCGGACTAGCGGGAGAGGGAGTGAGCAGTTCTTC.

The chain has TRBV28 and TRBJ2-2; possible D gene TRBD1, 5 bases. This CDR3 comprises 14 residues. CDR1 and CDR2 from the germline V gene are MDHEN and SYDVKM. Trimming cost V 6 bases and J 3 bases, with 11 bases left between them. The CDR3 DNA sequence: TGTGCCAGCAGCCCAGGGTCGCACACCGGGGAGCTGTTTTTT. Translation gives CASSPGSHTGELFF. Variable domain in full (rest from reference TRBV28 and TRBJ2-2): DVKVTQSSRYLVKRTGEKVFLECVQDMDHENMFWYRQDPGLGLRLIYFSYDVKMKEKGDIPEGYSVSREKKERFSLILESASTNQTSMYLCASSPGSHTGELFFGEGSRLTVL.

The chain uses TRBV10-3 and TRBJ1-1; 8 positions agree with TRBD1. The CDR3 loop spans 13 amino acids. Losses at the gene ends were 7 bases for V and 5 bases for J; bases not matched to a gene: 6. CDR1 is ENHRY, CDR2 SYGVKD, per germline. CDR3 in DNA: TGTGCCATCATATCAGGGGGCGGGACTGAAGCTTTCTTT. It specifies CAIISGGGTEAFF.